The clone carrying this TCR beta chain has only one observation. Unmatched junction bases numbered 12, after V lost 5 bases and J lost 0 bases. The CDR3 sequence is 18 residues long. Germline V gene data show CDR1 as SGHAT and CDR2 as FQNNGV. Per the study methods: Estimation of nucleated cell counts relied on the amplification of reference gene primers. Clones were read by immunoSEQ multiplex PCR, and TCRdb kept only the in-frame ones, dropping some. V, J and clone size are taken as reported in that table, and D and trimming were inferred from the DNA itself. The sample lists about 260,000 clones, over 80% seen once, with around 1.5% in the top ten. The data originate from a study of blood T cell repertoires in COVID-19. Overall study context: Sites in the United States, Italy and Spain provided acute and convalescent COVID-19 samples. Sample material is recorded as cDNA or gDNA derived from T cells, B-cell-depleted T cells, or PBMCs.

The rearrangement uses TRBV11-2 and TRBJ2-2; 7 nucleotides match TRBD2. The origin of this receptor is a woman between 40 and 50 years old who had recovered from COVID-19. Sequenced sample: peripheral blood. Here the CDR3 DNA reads TGTGCCAGCAGCATTCTTGGGGGGGTCTCATCGAACACCGGGGAGCTGTTTTTT. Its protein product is CASSILGGVSSNTGELFF. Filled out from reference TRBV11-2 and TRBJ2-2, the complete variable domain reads EAGVAQSPRYKIIEKRQSVAFWCNPISGHATLYWYQQILGQGPKLLIQFQNNGVVDDSQLPKDRFSAERLKGVDSTLKIQPAKLEDSAVYLCASSILGGVSSNTGELFFGEGSRLTVL.